A selection of T cell receptor beta chains follows, all from one sample in a study of cytomegalovirus exposure and HLA in healthy donors. Method: immunoSEQ multiplex PCR; TCRdb's copy keeps in-frame clones and lacks some. This sample has 89,000 or so clones, with approximately 84% found just once. Sequenced: PBMCs. The receptors originated from a woman aged 18-35 years in good health and CMV-seropositive. Both conserved end residues are part of each CDR3. The order of the fields is J gene, D gene, clone size, V gene, CDR3 protein, CDR3 DNA. A D gene is named only where the DNA matches it firmly. Only part of the rows carry a size: once, few, many, or a class if the clone is expanded.

TRBJ2-3,TRBD2,.,TRBV28,CAGRTSGRGNTQYF,TGCGCGGGGCGGACTAGCGGGAGAGGGAATACGCAGTATTTT
TRBJ2-7,.,few,TRBV5-6,CATQQYPHEQYF,TGTGCCACCCAACAATACCCCCACGAGCAGTACTTC
TRBJ2-3,TRBD2,.,TRBV5-1,CASSLGTSGITDTQYF,TGCGCCAGCAGCTTGGGGACTAGCGGGATAACAGATACGCAGTATTTT
TRBJ2-2,.,.,TRBV7-9,CASSLANRLMTNNTGELFF,TGTGCCAGCAGCTTAGCCAATCGGTTAATGACTAATAACACCGGGGAGCTGTTTTTT
TRBJ1-1,.,.,TRBV29-1,CSVDGGLNTEAFF,TGCAGCGTTGATGGGGGGTTGAACACTGAAGCTTTCTTT
TRBJ2-7,.,.,TRBV2,CASSSSLYSYEQYF,TGTGCCAGTTCCTCTAGCCTCTATTCCTACGAGCAGTACTTC
TRBJ1-2,.,.,TRBV5-1,CASSLGQSYGYTF,TGCGCCAGCAGCTTGGGACAGAGCTATGGCTACACCTTC
TRBJ2-2,.,.,TRBV5-8,CASSRRRGGNTGELFF,TGTGCCAGCAGCCGGAGGAGGGGGGGAAACACCGGGGAGCTGTTTTTT
TRBJ2-3,.,.,TRBV2,CASREHSGLDTQYF,TGTGCCAGCAGAGAGCATTCCGGTTTGGATACGCAGTATTTT
TRBJ2-7,.,few,TRBV6-5,CASRQRQSSYEQYF,TGTGCCAGCAGACAAAGACAGTCCTCCTACGAGCAGTACTTC
TRBJ2-7,.,once,TRBV28,CASQTSTYYEQYF,TGTGCCAGCCAAACTAGCACCTACTACGAGCAGTACTTC
TRBJ2-7,TRBD1,.,TRBV9,CASSPGTGASYEQYF,TGTGCCAGCAGCCCCGGGACAGGGGCTTCATACGAGCAGTACTTC
TRBJ2-4,TRBD2,.,TRBV19,CASRSAGGASNIQYF,TGTGCCAGTAGGTCCGCCGGGGGGGCAAGTAACATTCAGTACTTC
TRBJ1-2,.,.,TRBV5-6,CASSPRTYNYGYTF,TGTGCCAGCAGCCCGCGAACTTATAACTATGGCTACACCTTC
TRBJ2-5,TRBD2,.,TRBV6-1,CASGLTSGDQETQYF,TGTGCCAGCGGATTGACTAGCGGGGATCAAGAGACCCAGTACTTC
TRBJ2-7,TRBD1,.,TRBV15,CATSRNRGSYEQYF,TGTGCCACCAGCAGGAACAGGGGTTCCTACGAGCAGTACTTC
TRBJ2-1,.,.,TRBV6-1,CASSESGYGEQFF,TGTGCCAGCAGTGAGAGCGGGTACGGTGAGCAGTTCTTC
TRBJ2-3,.,.,TRBV7-3,CASSSSVANTQYF,TGTGCCAGCAGCTCGTCGGTCGCTAATACGCAGTATTTT
TRBJ1-1,.,.,TRBV5-4,CASSLEGRVHTTEAFF,TGTGCCAGCAGCTTGGAAGGCAGGGTTCACACCACTGAAGCTTTCTTT
TRBJ2-3,TRBD2,.,TRBV30,CAWSLAGGLLDTQYF,TGTGCCTGGAGTTTAGCGGGAGGGCTCCTAGATACGCAGTATTTT
TRBJ1-1,.,.,TRBV9,CASSVRDHTEAFF,TGTGCCAGCAGCGTGCGGGATCACACTGAAGCTTTCTTT
TRBJ2-1,.,.,TRBV20-1,CSASDNEQFF,TGCAGTGCCAGCGACAATGAGCAGTTCTTC
TRBJ2-6,.,once,TRBV4-2,CASSQIPWSSNLESGANVLTF,TGTGCCAGCAGCCAAATTCCTTGGAGCTCAAACCTAGAGTCTGGGGCCAACGTCCTGACTTTC
TRBJ1-2,.,.,TRBV5-4,CASSFLPNYGYTF,TGTGCCAGCAGCTTTCTCCCTAACTATGGCTACACCTTC
TRBJ1-6,.,.,TRBV30,CAWNSQGNSPLHF,TGTGCCTGGAACAGTCAGGGTAATTCACCCCTCCACTTT
TRBJ2-5,TRBD2,.,TRBV7-2,CASKQGTSVETQYF,TGTGCCAGCAAGCAAGGGACTAGCGTAGAGACCCAGTACTTC
TRBJ1-5,TRBD1,.,TRBV19,CASSIDVAGGSNQPQHF,TGTGCCAGTAGTATAGACGTGGCAGGGGGTAGCAATCAGCCCCAGCATTTT
TRBJ2-2,TRBD2,.,TRBV9,CASSVAGTSEAGELFF,TGTGCCAGCAGCGTAGCCGGGACTAGCGAGGCCGGGGAGCTGTTTTTT
TRBJ2-3,TRBD2,.,TRBV9,CASSVASGGAPDTQYF,TGTGCCAGCAGCGTAGCCAGCGGGGGGGCGCCAGATACGCAGTATTTT
TRBJ2-4,.,.,TRBV7-6,CASSPNVGSGQNIQYF,TGTGCCAGCAGCCCTAATGTCGGGAGCGGGCAAAACATTCAGTACTTC
TRBJ2-3,TRBD2,.,TRBV5-1,CASTPATSGSTDTQYF,TGCGCCAGCACCCCCGCGACTAGCGGGAGCACAGATACGCAGTATTTT
TRBJ2-7,.,.,TRBV5-4,CASSLEAPYEQYF,TGTGCCAGCAGCTTGGAAGCACCCTACGAGCAGTACTTC
TRBJ1-5,.,.,TRBV6-5,CASREQGLGQPQHF,TGTGCCAGCAGAGAACAGGGTTTGGGCCAGCCCCAGCATTTT
TRBJ2-2,.,.,TRBV6-1,CASSPWRAVELFF,TGTGCCAGCAGCCCTTGGAGGGCCGTGGAGCTGTTTTTT
TRBJ2-7,TRBD1,.,TRBV5-6,CASSAAGTGSYEQYF,TGTGCCAGCAGCGCCGCCGGGACAGGGTCCTACGAGCAGTACTTC
TRBJ1-2,.,.,TRBV27,CASSLKPTNYGYTF,TGTGCCAGCAGTCTAAAACCAACTAACTATGGCTACACCTTC
TRBJ1-5,.,few,TRBV9,CASSVGGGQGQPQHF,TGTGCCAGCAGCGTAGGGGGAGGGCAGGGTCAGCCCCAGCATTTT
TRBJ1-1,.,.,TRBV28,CASSLPPDRLNTEAFF,TGTGCCAGCAGTCTCCCCCCGGACAGATTGAACACTGAAGCTTTCTTT
TRBJ1-4,.,.,TRBV28,CASQMVVRSNEKLFF,TGTGCCAGCCAAATGGTGGTACGGAGTAATGAAAAACTGTTTTTT
TRBJ1-2,.,.,TRBV5-4,CASSYTGVVGYTF,TGTGCCAGCAGCTACACCGGGGTGGTTGGCTACACCTTC
TRBJ2-3,TRBD2,.,TRBV15,CATSRGLARGTDTQYF,TGTGCCACCAGCAGAGGACTAGCTAGAGGCACAGATACGCAGTATTTT
TRBJ1-4,.,.,TRBV2,CASGGRASTNEKLFF,TGTGCCAGCGGAGGGCGGGCCTCAACTAATGAAAAACTGTTTTTT
TRBJ2-7,.,.,TRBV30,CAWSAGGAEQYF,TGTGCCTGGAGTGCCGGCGGCGCCGAGCAGTACTTC
TRBJ2-7,TRBD2,.,TRBV28,CASSLGTRNYEQYF,TGTGCCAGCAGTTTGGGGACTAGAAATTACGAGCAGTACTTC
TRBJ2-2,TRBD1,.,TRBV7-9,CASSSDRKVGELFF,TGTGCCAGCAGCTCGGACAGGAAGGTCGGGGAGCTGTTTTTT
TRBJ2-7,.,.,TRBV4-1,CASSLLRDTLEQYF,TGCGCCAGCAGCCTATTACGGGACACCCTGGAGCAGTACTTC
TRBJ1-2,TRBD1,.,TRBV18,CASSPSGQPSGYGYTF,TGTGCCAGCTCACCTTCGGGACAGCCCTCCGGCTATGGCTACACCTTC
TRBJ1-2,.,.,TRBV11-2,CASDLGNGYGYTF,TGTGCCAGCGATTTGGGCAATGGCTATGGCTACACCTTC
TRBJ2-2,.,.,TRBV12-5,CASGLWSGATGELFF,TGTGCTAGTGGTTTGTGGTCCGGAGCCACCGGGGAGCTGTTTTTT
TRBJ2-5,.,.,TRBV9,CASSVVSAGLETQYF,TGTGCCAGCAGCGTAGTATCGGCAGGATTAGAGACCCAGTACTTC
TRBJ2-2,.,.,TRBV15,CATSSYGGGTGELFF,TGTGCCACCAGCAGTTACGGGGGAGGCACCGGGGAGCTGTTTTTT
TRBJ1-6,.,.,TRBV9,CASSVSDSVNSPLHF,TGTGCCAGCAGCGTGAGTGACAGCGTGAATTCACCCCTCCACTTT
TRBJ1-5,.,once,TRBV27,CASRPEQLSNQPQHF,TGTGCCAGCAGACCAGAACAGCTTAGCAATCAGCCCCAGCATTTT